This T cell receptor beta chain was captured in a study of shared clonotypes between healthy human individuals. The germline gives CDR1 SGHRS, CDR2 YFSETQ. Trimming removed 0 bases from V and 6 bases from J, with 12 bases in between. There are 14 residues in the CDR3. Assay: immunoSEQ multiplex PCR; the TCRdb copy retains only in-frame clones and omits some. In the table there are approximately 350,000 clones, approximately 79% of which are singletons. This chain joins TRBV5-1 and TRBJ1-1, with D perhaps TRBD1 (6 bases). The sequence was obtained from a man under 40 in good health. The sequencing input was memory CD4+ T cells sorted from blood. Subset here: CD45RA-negative fraction. CDR3 residues: CASSLGGPQPEAFF. In DNA, the CDR3 is TGCGCCAGCAGCTTGGGGGGGCCGCAACCTGAAGCTTTCTTT.